This TCR beta chain comes out of a study of cytomegalovirus exposure and HLA in healthy donors. Sequenced by immunoSEQ multiplex PCR; TCRdb stores in-frame clones only, minus some. This sample has 200,000 or so clones, with more than 75% found just once. The CDR3 loop spans 13 amino acids. V dropped 2 bases and J dropped 8 bases, with 12 bases sitting between them. CDR1 and CDR2 (germline): SGHAT, FQNNGV. The material sequenced was PBMCs. The rearrangement joins TRBV11-2 to TRBJ1-2; D call uncertain. The clonotype originates from a man aged 18 to 35 in good health and CMV-seropositive. The chain's CDR3 is CASSLYTRGGYTF. The CDR3, as DNA: TGTGCCAGCAGCTTATACACTCGAGGCGGCTACACCTTC.